The subject of this entry is one T cell receptor (beta chain). Its antigen is not yet known. Base quality data are lacking; no much larger clone is found one base away. The record originates from a study of OX40 agonist ivuxolimab in advanced cancers. For context, the study as a whole: Ivuxolimab was a fully human IgG2 agonistic monoclonal antibody targeting the costimulatory receptor OX40 (CD134). Intravenous ivuxolimab was administered to patients every 2 weeks at six dose levels: 0.01, 0.1, 0.3, 1.5, 3 and 10 mg/kg. Of the roughly 52 dose-escalation patients, hepatocellular carcinoma was present in 19, melanoma in some 15, renal cell carcinoma in 9 and head and neck cancer in 9. In the dose-escalation cohort, 70% to 85% of patients were male, and the mean age was approximately 60 years, with a range of roughly 20 to 79. Patients were allowed to have had prior anti-PD-1, anti-PD-L1 or anti-CTLA-4 therapy, and around two fifths of the dose-escalation patients had been treated with checkpoint inhibitors. Partial responses were achieved by three dose-escalation patients, of whom one had hepatocellular carcinoma and two had cutaneous melanoma. Peripheral TCRbeta sequencing was intended to test whether TCR sequence diversity was altered and clonal T-cell expansion was caused by ivuxolimab. The paper reports the monotherapy dose-escalation portion (N of about 54 patients) of the phase I ivuxolimab trial.

Patients with autoimmune disease history or receiving systemic immunosuppression were excluded from the trial. In every dose cohort, peripheral blood was drawn for TCR sequencing at baseline, cycle 4 day 1, and cycle 7 day 1. The samples were drawn from a first-in-human, open-label, multicenter phase I dose-escalation trial of ivuxolimab. Adults with locally advanced or metastatic head and neck squamous cell, hepatocellular, melanoma or renal cell carcinoma were enrolled in the trial. Before TCR sequencing, CD4+ T cells and CD8+ T cells were sorted from peripheral blood as separate populations. The full study reports these points: Clonal expansion of both CD4+ and CD8+ blood T cells was observed from baseline to week 6 at doses 0.1 to 3.0 mg/kg. Partial responders in the 0.1-3.0 mg/kg groups had among the lowest normalized peripheral clonal expansion, especially among CD8+ T cells. After ivuxolimab, expanded clones were on average more numerous among CD8+ T cells than among CD4+ T cells. The antigen specificity of the clonally expanded peripheral T cells was not determined. Low levels of normalized T-cell clonal expansion were also seen in some nonresponding patients.

For sequencing of the TCRbeta CDR3 region, genomic DNA was extracted from the sorted cells. The immunoSEQ Assay was used to sequence the TCRbeta CDR3 regions. The clones in this table, taken by TCRdb from immuneACCESS, are in-frame only. Not every clone is retained; where verified, under half of the shortfall comes from an unresolved V gene, and the cause of the rest is unknown. Present in this sample are 55,000 to 60,000 clones, approximately 86% of which were seen just once. Of the sample, 2.8% is held by the ten largest clones. Spanning cysteine to phenylalanine, the CDR3 consists of 16 amino acids. The read is trimmed to its CDR3 DNA, 48 bases read in frame from base 1. The germline V and J ends show losses of 3 bases and 4 bases respectively, and no gene match explains 4 bases of the junction. CDR1 SGHNT and CDR2 YYREEE are derived from the germline V gene (reference sequence).

The input for sequencing was CD4+ or CD8+ T cells sorted from blood, taken in a trial of the OX40 agonist ivuxolimab. The origin of this receptor is an adult with an advanced solid tumor such as melanoma, head and neck, liver or kidney cancer. The chain couples TRBV5-4 to TRBJ2-2; 12 central nucleotides agree with TRBD2. In nucleotide form, the sequence is TGTGCCAGCAGCTCGACTAGCGGGAGTATCACCGGGGAGCTGTTTTTT. Its coded protein is CASSSTSGSITGELFF.